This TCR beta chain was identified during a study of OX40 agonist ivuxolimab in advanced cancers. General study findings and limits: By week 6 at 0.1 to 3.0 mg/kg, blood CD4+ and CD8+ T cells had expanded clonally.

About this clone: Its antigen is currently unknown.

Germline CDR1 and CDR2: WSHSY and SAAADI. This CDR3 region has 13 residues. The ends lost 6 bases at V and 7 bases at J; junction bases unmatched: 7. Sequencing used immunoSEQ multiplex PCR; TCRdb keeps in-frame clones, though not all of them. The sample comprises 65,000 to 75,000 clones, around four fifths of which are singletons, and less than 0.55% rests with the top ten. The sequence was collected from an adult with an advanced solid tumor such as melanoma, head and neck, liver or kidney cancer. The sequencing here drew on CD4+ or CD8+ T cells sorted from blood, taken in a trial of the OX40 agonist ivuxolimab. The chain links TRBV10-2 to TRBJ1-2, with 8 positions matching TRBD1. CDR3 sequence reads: CASRGGTGSGYTF. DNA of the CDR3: TGCGCCAGCAGGGGGGGGACAGGCAGTGGCTACACCTTC.